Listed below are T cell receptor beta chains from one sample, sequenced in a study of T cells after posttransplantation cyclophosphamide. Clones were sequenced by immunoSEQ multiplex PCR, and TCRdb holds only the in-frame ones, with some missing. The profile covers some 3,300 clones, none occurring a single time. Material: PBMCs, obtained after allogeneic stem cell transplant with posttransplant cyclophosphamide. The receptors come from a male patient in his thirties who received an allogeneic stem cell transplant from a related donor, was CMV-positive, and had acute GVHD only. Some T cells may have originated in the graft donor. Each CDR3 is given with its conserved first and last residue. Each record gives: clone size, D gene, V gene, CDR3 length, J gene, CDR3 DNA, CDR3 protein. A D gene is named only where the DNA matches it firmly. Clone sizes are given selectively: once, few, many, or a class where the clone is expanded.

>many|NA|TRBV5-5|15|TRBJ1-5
TGTGCCAGCAGCTTGGCTCCCGGGGGGCAGCAGCCCCAGCATTTT
CASSLAPGGQQPQHF
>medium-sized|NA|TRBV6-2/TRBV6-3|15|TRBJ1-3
TGTGCCAGCAGTCCCGACAGTCCCTCTGGAAACACCATATATTTT
CASSPDSPSGNTIYF
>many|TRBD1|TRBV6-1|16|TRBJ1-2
TGTGCCAGCAGTGGGAGTCCGGGACAGGTTACCTATGGCTACACCTTC
CASSGSPGQVTYGYTF
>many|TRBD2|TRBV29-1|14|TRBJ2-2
TGCAGCGTTGAGGATATGACTAGCTCCGGGGAGCTGTTTTTT
CSVEDMTSSGELFF
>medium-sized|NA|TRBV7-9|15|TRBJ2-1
TGTGCCAGCAGCCCACCGATCTCCTACGGCAATGAGCAGTTCTTC
CASSPPISYGNEQFF
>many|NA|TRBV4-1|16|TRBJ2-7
TGCGCCAGCAGCCCAGCCGAGACAGGCCTCTCCTACGAGCAGTACTTC
CASSPAETGLSYEQYF
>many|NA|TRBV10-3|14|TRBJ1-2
TGTGCCATCAGTGAGGTCGAGGACACCTATGGCTACACCTTC
CAISEVEDTYGYTF
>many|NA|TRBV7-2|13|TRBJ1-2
TGTGCCAGCAGCCGAGAGGGCCTGCGAGGCTACACCTTC
CASSREGLRGYTF
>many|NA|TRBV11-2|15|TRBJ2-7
TGTGCCAGCAGCTTAGCGCGACAGCACTCCTACGAGCAGTACTTC
CASSLARQHSYEQYF
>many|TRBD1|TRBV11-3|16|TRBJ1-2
TGTGCCAGCAGCTTAGGGGAAGGACAGGAGAACTATGGCTACACCTTC
CASSLGEGQENYGYTF
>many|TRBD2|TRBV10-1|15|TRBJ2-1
TGCGCCAGCCCCGGGGGGGAAGACTATCAGCGTGAGCAGTTCTTC
CASPGGEDYQREQFF
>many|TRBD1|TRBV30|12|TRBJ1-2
TGTGCCTGGAGTAGGGGACAGGGTGGCTACACCTTC
CAWSRGQGGYTF
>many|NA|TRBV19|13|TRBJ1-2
TGTGCCAGTAGCTCGGACATCCCCTATGGCTACACCTTC
CASSSDIPYGYTF
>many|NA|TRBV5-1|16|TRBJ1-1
TGCGCCAGCAGCCACCCCCGGGACATGAAGAACACTGAAGCTTTCTTT
CASSHPRDMKNTEAFF
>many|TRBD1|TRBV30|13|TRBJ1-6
TGTGCCTGGGACCGGGACAGGAATTCACCCCTCCACTTT
CAWDRDRNSPLHF
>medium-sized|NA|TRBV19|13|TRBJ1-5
TGTGCCAGTGCCAAAGGGGGCAATCAGCCCCAGCATTTT
CASAKGGNQPQHF
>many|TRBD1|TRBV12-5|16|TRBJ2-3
TGTGCTAGTGGGTCGCCGGGACAGGGGGCTCGCGGTACGCAGTATTTT
CASGSPGQGARGTQYF
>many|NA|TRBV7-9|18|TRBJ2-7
TGTGCCAGCAGCTTTTTTCCTACTGCCTCCCAGGGGATCTACGAGCAGTACTTC
CASSFFPTASQGIYEQYF
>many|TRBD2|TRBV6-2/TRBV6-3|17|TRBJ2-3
TGTGCCAGCAGTTACTCGGCTAGCGGGGAAAGCACAGATACGCAGTATTTT
CASSYSASGESTDTQYF
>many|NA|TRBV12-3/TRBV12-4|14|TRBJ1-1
TGTGCCAGCAGTCTCGGTAGGGCCGTTACTGAAGCTTTCTTT
CASSLGRAVTEAFF
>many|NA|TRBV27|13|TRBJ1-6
TGTGCCACCCAGGGAGACTATAATTCACCCCTCCACTTT
CATQGDYNSPLHF
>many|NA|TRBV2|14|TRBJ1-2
TGTGCCAGCAGTGTCAGGCAGGGTGGCTATGGCTACACCTTC
CASSVRQGGYGYTF
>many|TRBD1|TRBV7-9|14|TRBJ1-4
TGTGCCAGCAGCTCAGACAGGGCTGATGAAAAACTGTTTTTT
CASSSDRADEKLFF
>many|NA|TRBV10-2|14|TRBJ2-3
TGCGCCAGTGGTACCCGGGGTAGCACAGATACGCAGTATTTT
CASGTRGSTDTQYF
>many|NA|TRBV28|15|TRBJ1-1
TGTGCCAGCAGTTTAGCGGGGGCAGGGAACACTGAAGCTTTCTTT
CASSLAGAGNTEAFF
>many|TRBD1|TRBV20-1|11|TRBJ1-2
TGCAGTGCTCGGACAGGGTACGGCTACACCTTC
CSARTGYGYTF
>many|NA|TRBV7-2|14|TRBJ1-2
TGTGCCAGCAGCTATGCCCAGGGGCGGGGGGGCTACACCTTC
CASSYAQGRGGYTF
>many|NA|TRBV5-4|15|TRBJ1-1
TGTGCCAGCAGCTTGTCTTTAGGGGGAGGCACTGAAGCTTTCTTT
CASSLSLGGGTEAFF
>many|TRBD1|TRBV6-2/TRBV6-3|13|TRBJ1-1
TGTGCCAGCAGCACCACAGGGGGCCGTGAAGCTTTCTTT
CASSTTGGREAFF
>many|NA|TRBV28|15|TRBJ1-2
TGTGCCAGCAGTTTCACAGGGATTCTTAGCTATGGCTACACCTTC
CASSFTGILSYGYTF
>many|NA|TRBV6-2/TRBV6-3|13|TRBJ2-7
TGTGCCAGCAGTTACACCAGAGACTACGAGCAGTACTTC
CASSYTRDYEQYF
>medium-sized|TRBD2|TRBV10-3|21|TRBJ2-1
TGTGCCATCAGTGCCCGAGGCGGTGGGAAGGGGGTGACTAGCGGGGGGAATGAGCAGTTCTTC
CAISARGGGKGVTSGGNEQFF
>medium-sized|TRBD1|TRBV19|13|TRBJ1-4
TGTGCCAGTACTAACGACAGGGGGGAAAAACTGTTTTTT
CASTNDRGEKLFF
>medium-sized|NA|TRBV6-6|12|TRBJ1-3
TGTGCCAGCAGTTTAGAGGGAAACACCATATATTTT
CASSLEGNTIYF
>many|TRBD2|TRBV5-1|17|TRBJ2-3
TGCGCCAGCAGCTTGGGGCTAGCGGGGAGGTCCACAGATACGCAGTATTTT
CASSLGLAGRSTDTQYF
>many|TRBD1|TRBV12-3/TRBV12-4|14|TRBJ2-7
TGTGCCAGCAGCCGGACAGGGGACCCCTACGAGCAGTACTTC
CASSRTGDPYEQYF
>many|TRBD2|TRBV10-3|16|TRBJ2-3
TGTGCCATCAGTGAGTCGATGGGGGGGGGCACAGATACGCAGTATTTT
CAISESMGGGTDTQYF
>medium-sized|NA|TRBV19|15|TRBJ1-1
TGTGCCAGTAGTGTTGGGGGGTTGGTCGGCACTGAAGCTTTCTTT
CASSVGGLVGTEAFF
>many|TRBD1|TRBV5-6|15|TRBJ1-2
TGTGCCAGCAGCCCTGGACAGGGCGCTTACTATGGCTACACCTTC
CASSPGQGAYYGYTF
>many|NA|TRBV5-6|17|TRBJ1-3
TGTGCCAGCAGCTTGGAGCTCGGCAGGGCCTCTGGAAACACCATATATTTT
CASSLELGRASGNTIYF
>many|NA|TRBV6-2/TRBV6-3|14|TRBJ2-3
TGTGCCAGCAGTTACCTGGGGCCGGGAGATACGCAGTATTTT
CASSYLGPGDTQYF
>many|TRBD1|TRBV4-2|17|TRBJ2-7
TGTGCCAGCAGCCAAGAGGGCATACAGGGGGCCGTCGACGAGCAGTACTTC
CASSQEGIQGAVDEQYF
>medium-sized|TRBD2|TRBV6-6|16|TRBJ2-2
TGTGCCAGCAGTATAGCGGGGGGGACGAACACCGGGGAGCTGTTTTTT
CASSIAGGTNTGELFF
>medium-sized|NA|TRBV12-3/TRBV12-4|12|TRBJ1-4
TGTGCCAGCAGTTTCAGGGCTGAAAAACTGTTTTTT
CASSFRAEKLFF
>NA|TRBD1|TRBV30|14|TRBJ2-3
TGTGCCTATAATCCAGGGGGAAGCACAGATACGCAGTATTTT
CAYNPGGSTDTQYF
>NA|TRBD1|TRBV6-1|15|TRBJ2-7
TGTGCCAGCAGTCGTGGGGGACAGGGGGCCTACGAGCAGTACTTC
CASSRGGQGAYEQYF
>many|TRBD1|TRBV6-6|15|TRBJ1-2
TGTGCCAGCAGCCCCCCCGGACAGGGATTCTATGGCTACACCTTC
CASSPPGQGFYGYTF
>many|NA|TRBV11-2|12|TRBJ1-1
TGTGCCAGCAGCTTAACTAGGGGGGAAGCTTTCTTT
CASSLTRGEAFF